This passage covers 9 T cell receptor beta chains from one sample sequenced in a study of blood T cell repertoires in COVID-19. Clones were read by immunoSEQ multiplex PCR, and TCRdb kept only the in-frame ones, dropping some. The repertoire holds tens of thousands of clones, with about 85% as singletons. The sequenced material came from peripheral blood. These receptors were taken from a woman aged 70-85 years with active COVID-19.

V and J are TRBV18 and TRBJ2-2, with D perhaps TRBD1 (6 bases). Trimming pared 2 bases from V and 0 bases from J, leaving 7 bases between. The CDR3 is 15 residues long. Germline lookup yields CDR1 KGHSH and CDR2 LQKENI. CDR3 nucleotides: TGTGCCAGCTCACCAGCAGGGGCGAACACCGGGGAGCTGTTTTTT. Encoded protein: CASSPAGANTGELFF. The full variable domain, completed using reference TRBV18 and TRBJ2-2, is NAGVMQNPRHLVRRRGQEARLRCSPMKGHSHVYWYRQLPEEGLKFMVYLQKENIIDESGMPKERFSAEFPKEGPSILRIQQVVRGDSAAYFCASSPAGANTGELFFGEGSRLTVL.

V usage is TRBV11-3 and J usage is TRBJ2-4; 8 bases align to TRBD1. J lost 2 bases, V lost 5 bases, and 8 bases had no gene match. Germline-derived CDR1 and CDR2 are SGHNT and YENEEA. This CDR3 contains 16 residues. The CDR3 sequence: CASSLRDRIPKNIQYF. As DNA, the CDR3 is TGTGCCAGCAGCCTCCGGGACAGGATTCCCAAAAACATTCAGTACTTC.

The CDR3, as DNA: TGTGCCAGCAGCGCTACGGGACAGTCCTACCTTGAAGCTTTCTTT. Translating gives CASSATGQSYLEAFF. This chain uses TRBV9 with TRBJ1-1; 7 bases agree with TRBD1. With V trimmed by 3 bases and J by 7 bases, 12 bases remained unmatched. The CDR3 covers 15 residues. Germline CDR1 is SGDLS and CDR2 is YYNGEE.

The chain links TRBV19 to TRBJ1-3; D is undetermined. Trimming took off 3 bases at V and 2 bases at J, with 8 bases between the two ends. The V gene's germline CDR1 is LNHDA and CDR2 SQIVND (reference sequence). The CDR3 has 14 amino acids. The CDR3 nucleotides read TGTGCCAGTAGTATGGCAGGTACTGGAAACACCATATATTTT. Translating gives CASSMAGTGNTIYF.

V and J are TRBV28 and TRBJ2-4; 7 bases are a match to TRBD1. There are 18 residues in the CDR3. Germline CDR1 is MDHEN and CDR2 is SYDVKM. Trimming removed 6 bases from V and 3 bases from J; junction bases left unmatched: 17. CDR3 region: CASRGRNQGDRIKNIQYF. CDR3 coding DNA: TGTGCCAGCAGGGGCCGAAACCAGGGGGATAGGATCAAAAACATTCAGTACTTC.

The rearrangement joins TRBV11-1 to TRBJ2-5; D remains unclear. Trimming stripped 4 bases from V and 1 base from J, with 7 bases between. CDR1 SGHAT and CDR2 FQDESV come from the germline V gene (reference sequence). The CDR3 loop spans 13 amino acids. The CDR3 here is CASSSPSQETQYF. The CDR3 DNA is TGTGCCAGCAGCTCCCCCTCCCAAGAGACCCAGTACTTC. Using reference TRBV11-1 and TRBJ2-5 for the parts outside the CDR3, the full variable domain is EAEVAQSPRYKITEKSQAVAFWCDPISGHATLYWYRQILGQGPELLVQFQDESVVDDSQLPKDRFSAERLKGVDSTLKIQPAELGDSAMYLCASSSPSQETQYFGPGTRLLVL.

The V call is TRBV2, the J call TRBJ1-2; no definite D call. The CDR3 loop spans 14 amino acids. With 5 bases removed from V and 0 bases from J, the gap between germline ends came to 10 bases. From germline, CDR1 is SNHLY and CDR2 FYNNEI. The CDR3 is CASSSRLSNYGYTF. Here the CDR3 DNA reads TGTGCCAGCAGTAGCCGCTTGTCTAACTATGGCTACACCTTC.

V and J are TRBV5-6 and TRBJ2-2; 7 nucleotides match TRBD1. The CDR3 consists of 15 residues. Trimming cost V 0 bases and J 7 bases; bases outside gene matches: 6. Germline loops: CDR1 SGHDT, CDR2 YYEEEE. DNA for the CDR3: TGTGCCAGCAGCTTGGGACAGGGACGAATCGGGGAGCTGTTTTTT. This gives the protein CASSLGQGRIGELFF.

The V and J genes are TRBV15 and TRBJ2-7; maybe TRBD2 (5 bases). The CDR3 length is 15 residues. V lost 1 base to trimming and J lost 6 bases, with 16 bases between them. Germline CDR1 LNHNV, CDR2 YYDKDF (reference sequence). The CDR3 DNA follows: TGTGCCACCAGCAGAGGATTTGGGCTAGCTGTCGAGCAGTACTTC. Its protein product is CATSRGFGLAVEQYF. Filled out from reference TRBV15 and TRBJ2-7, the complete variable domain reads DAMVIQNPRYQVTQFGKPVTLSCSQTLNHNVMYWYQQKSSQAPKLLFHYYDKDFNNEADTPDNFQSRRPNTSFCFLDIRSPGLGDTAMYLCATSRGFGLAVEQYFGPGTRLTVT.